This section outlines one T cell receptor beta chain sequence together with its context. Its antigen remains undetermined. This sample was included in a study of monozygotic twins with inflammatory bowel disease (dated by TCRdb to between 2018 and 2021). Background for the entire study: The full study comprised some 30 monozygotic twin pairs: nine German pairs (four IBD-concordant, five IBD-discordant) and 19 IBD-discordant Danish pairs. Within discordant pairs, disease-associated traits were sought mainly by comparing IBD patients with their genetically identical healthy co-twins. Each individual had, on average, about 151 000 unique TCRalpha sequences and 181 000 unique TCRbeta sequences available for analysis. The full study reports these points: IBD patients shared fewer clonotypes with other individuals than healthy twins did, most markedly in patients showing signs of disease activity. Repertoire similarity did not differ between concordant and discordant twins, which could be due to limited statistical power. Distinction between different T cell subtypes could not be achieved in the analysis. Because patients received different immunosuppressive treatments, the repertoires may have picked up extra background noise and variability between individuals. The results gave no support for a single strong signal or clonotype linked to IBD. TCRbeta repertoire diversity, by inverse Simpson index, was decreased in IBD patients compared with their healthy co-twins.

From each donor, an approximately 2.3 ml peripheral blood sample was drawn into PAXgene tubes and stored at -80 degrees C. Total RNA was isolated from whole blood with the PAXgene blood miRNA kit on an automated QIAcube, without T cell sorting. Peripheral blood from monozygotic twin pairs, either concordant or discordant for inflammatory bowel disease, underwent deep TCRalpha and TCRbeta repertoire profiling that used unique molecular barcoding. Smoking habits were recorded for all twin pairs, with individuals classified as current, former or never smokers. For CDR1 and CDR2, the germline V gene lists MNHEY and SVGAGI. Including the terminal cysteine and phenylalanine, the CDR3 comprises 13 residues. DNA for this receptor is not on file. Library method: 5' RACE. Each TCR library was prepared from 3,000 to 4,500 ng of total RNA. For each sample, cDNA synthesis with SMARTScribe reverse transcriptase was split into eight separate reactions. During cDNA synthesis, template switching was used to introduce unique molecular identifiers that contained a 6-nucleotide sample barcode. Two nested PCRs of approximately 16 and 9 cycles amplified the TCRalpha and TCRbeta cDNA, and bead purification followed each PCR. Before amplification, cDNA was treated with uracil DNA-glycosylase and purified using the QIAquick PCR purification kit. The second PCR was the step at which Illumina TruSeq-compatible adapters and sample-specific barcodes were added. Library quality and concentration were assessed using TapeStation and Qubit, and 4.5 to 6.5 ng of each library was pooled. Pooled libraries were sequenced on an Illumina HiSeq2500 single-index Rapid Run with 2 x 100 bp reads and custom sequencing primers. Concerning the study's data processing: PCR and sequencing errors were corrected by UMI-based consensus assembly using MiGEC version 1.2.6. V(D)J alignment, clonotype assembly and CDR3 extraction were performed with MiXCR version 2.1.1. Gene usage, clonotype sharing and MAIT/NKT TCR abundance were normalised by analysing the top 1000, 10 000 and 20 000 clonotypes per sample. After downsampling to 27 000 UMIs, diversity was calculated as the inverse Simpson index using the vegan R package. Statistical testing used paired Mann-Whitney U tests on the discordant twin pairs and applied Benjamini-Hochberg correction for multiple testing. TCRdb reprocessed the reads and assigns one entry to each CDR3 protein sequence, leaving out DNA. Here the V and J calls rest on TCRdb's processing, not on the authors' analysis. The sample's table lists a count of 70,000 to 95,000 distinct CDR3 sequences. The ten most abundant clones make up 6% to 9.5% of the sample.

This receptor was obtained from a human donor with ulcerative colitis or Crohn's disease, or a healthy co-twin of an affected twin (not recorded which). The chain is assembled from TRBV6-5 and TRBJ2-1; TCRdb lists TRBD2, though no DNA is available to test this call. Material: blood. The CDR3 reads CASSPRERRGQFF.